This passage covers 32 T cell receptor beta chains from one sample sequenced in a study of T cell responses to AZD1222 COVID-19 vaccine. Clones were sequenced by immunoSEQ multiplex PCR, and TCRdb holds only the in-frame ones, with some missing. The sample holds 110,000 or so clones; 70% to 90% are singletons and the top ten take around 2.9%. Material: peripheral blood, obtained 28 days after the second AZD1222 dose. The source of these receptors is an adult who received the AZD1222 COVID-19 vaccine.

The V and J genes are TRBV27 and TRBJ2-7, with 9 bases matching TRBD2. The germline V gene has CDR1 MNHEY and CDR2 SMNVEV (reference sequence). V shed 4 bases, J shed 5 bases, and the junction held 9 bases outside the gene matches. The CDR3 has 15 residues. This CDR3 reads CASSYKRGAAHEQYF. CDR3 sequence (DNA): TGTGCCAGCAGTTATAAGCGGGGGGCCGCTCACGAGCAGTACTTC.

The V call is TRBV5-1, the J call TRBJ2-5; TRBD1 matches at 9 bases. The CDR3 length is 15 residues. CDR1 and CDR2 from the germline V gene are SGHRS and YFSETQ. V shed 4 bases and J 5 bases; nucleotides not matched to a gene: 9. CDR3 coding DNA: TGCGCCAGCAGCGAGGCACAGGGGGCGAGGGAGACCCAGTACTTC. This translates into CASSEAQGARETQYF.

This sequence joins TRBV11-2 and TRBJ1-6, with TRBD1 as a possible D gene (6 bases). Trimming pared 8 bases from V and 10 bases from J, leaving 15 bases between. CDR3 length: 13 amino acids. Germline V gene sequence: CDR1 SGHAT, CDR2 FQNNGV. The CDR3 spells CASSRDTSSPLHF. The CDR3 region has the DNA TGTGCCAGCTCGAGGGACACCTCCTCACCCCTCCACTTT.

The chain links TRBV7-9 to TRBJ1-4; TRBD1 agrees at 9 bases. V lost 3 bases to trimming and J lost 4 bases; unmatched junction nucleotides: 3. The germline gives CDR1 SEHNR, CDR2 FQNEAQ (reference sequence). The CDR3 has 15 residues. This chain's CDR3 is CASSFKGQGNEKLFF. DNA of the CDR3: TGTGCCAGCAGCTTTAAGGGACAGGGTAATGAAAAACTGTTTTTT.

The chain couples TRBV3-1 (or the pseudogene TRBV3-2) to TRBJ2-5; D may match TRBD1 or TRBD2 (5 bases each). CDR3 length equals 15 residues. Germline CDR1 LGHDT, CDR2 YNNKEL (reference sequence). V was shortened by 0 bases and J by 2 bases, with 10 bases between the two germline ends. The CDR3 reads CASSQDRDGQETQYF. The DNA of the CDR3 is TGTGCCAGCAGCCAAGATCGGGACGGTCAAGAGACCCAGTACTTC.

V and J are TRBV9 and TRBJ2-2; D call uncertain. The CDR3 is 15 residues long. V shed 0 bases and J shed 2 bases, with 8 bases lying between them. The germline V gene encodes CDR1 SGDLS and CDR2 YYNGEE. For the CDR3, the DNA is TGTGCCAGCAGCGTAGACGACTTCAACACCGGGGAGCTGTTTTTT. This codes for CASSVDDFNTGELFF.

The V and J genes are TRBV6-5 and TRBJ1-3; D not resolved. This CDR3 comprises 13 residues. CDR1 is MNHEY and CDR2 is SVGAGI in the germline V gene. Deletions cut 8 bases from V and 0 bases from J, with 8 bases between. Written as DNA, the CDR3 is TGTGCCAGCGGAAGAATCTCTGGAAACACCATATATTTT. This encodes CASGRISGNTIYF.

This chain joins TRBV12-3 or TRBV12-4 and TRBJ1-2; perhaps TRBD1 as D (5 bases). The CDR3 is made up of 12 amino acids. Between the trimmed V and J ends, which lost 5 bases and 4 bases, there was a span of 8 bases. CDR3 in amino acids: CASSDRLYGYTF. The CDR3 DNA follows: TGTGCCAGCAGTGACAGACTCTATGGCTACACCTTC.

V usage is TRBV5-5 and J usage is TRBJ1-3; D remains unclear. The CDR3 totals 16 residues. Trimming took off 3 bases at V and 6 bases at J, with 19 bases between the two ends. Germline CDR1 reads SGHKS; CDR2 reads YYEKEE (reference sequence). The CDR3: CASSSAGRPPENTIYF. In nucleotides, the CDR3 is TGTGCCAGCAGCTCCGCCGGACGACCCCCCGAAAACACCATATATTTT.

This chain links TRBV6-2 or TRBV6-3 with TRBJ2-7; D remains ambiguous. Trimming took off 4 bases at V and 2 bases at J, with 6 bases between the two ends. Germline loops: CDR1 MNHEY, CDR2 SVGEGT. The CDR3 has 12 amino acids. The DNA for the CDR3 is TGTGCCAGCAGTTCCCTCACCTACGAGCAGTACTTC. It is translated as CASSSLTYEQYF.

V gene TRBV30 combines with J gene TRBJ2-7; D is uncertain. This CDR3 is built from 14 residues. V lost 4 bases and J 4 bases, leaving 17 bases between the germline ends. The germline gives CDR1 GTSNPN, CDR2 SVGIG (reference sequence). CDR3 DNA: TGTGCCTGGACCCCTGGGCCAGGATGGTACGAGCAGTACTTC. It is translated as CAWTPGPGWYEQYF.

V is TRBV6-6 and J is TRBJ2-1; 7 bases are a match to TRBD2. Trimming removed 2 bases from V and 7 bases from J; junction bases left unmatched: 5. Germline CDR1 and CDR2: MNHNY and SVGAGI (reference sequence). The CDR3 length is 14 residues. CDR3 in amino acids: CASSYGGGWNEQFF. The DNA of the CDR3 is TGTGCCAGCAGTTACGGGGGGGGTTGGAATGAGCAGTTCTTC.

The chain uses TRBV5-1 and TRBJ1-3; D unresolved. The CDR3 spans 14 residues. V lost 5 bases and J lost 5, with 14 bases in between. The germline V gene has CDR1 SGHRS and CDR2 YFSETQ. CDR3 coding DNA: TGCGCCAGCAGACCGCTGGACGCCCGAAACACCATATATTTT. Encoded protein: CASRPLDARNTIYF.

This chain joins TRBV5-1 and TRBJ2-7, with a weak D call TRBD2 (6 bases). This CDR3 comprises 14 residues. Germline CDR1 SGHRS, CDR2 YFSETQ. V was trimmed by 7 bases and J by 2 bases, leaving 16 bases between them. The CDR3 nucleotides are TGCGCCAGCGGGGAGGCACTAGGTACCTACGAGCAGTACTTC. The encoded protein is CASGEALGTYEQYF.

The V call is TRBV3-1 (or the pseudogene TRBV3-2), the J call TRBJ2-7; no clear D. V lost 1 base and J lost 4, with 5 bases in between. The CDR3 runs 12 residues. Germline V gene lookup returns CDR1 LGHDT and CDR2 YNNKEL (reference sequence). The DNA of the CDR3 is TGTGCCAGCAGCCAAGCCTATTACGAGCAGTACTTC. Amino acids: CASSQAYYEQYF.

The table lists this clone with a few counts. The J gene is TRBJ1-1, the V gene TRBV11-2; D remains ambiguous. Germline-derived CDR1 and CDR2 are SGHAT and FQNNGV. The CDR3 runs 13 residues. The V end lost 1 base, the J end lost 6 bases, and 9 bases lay between the germline ends. The DNA of the CDR3 is TGTGCCAGCAGCTTAGCTGGCCTATCTGAAGCTTTCTTT. Its protein product is CASSLAGLSEAFF.

This chain links TRBV6-2 or TRBV6-3 with TRBJ2-7, with TRBD1 as a possible D gene (5 bases). V lost 3 bases, J lost 6 bases, and 15 bases lay in between. Germline V CDR1 and CDR2: MNHEY, SVGEGT. The CDR3 has 14 residues. DNA for the CDR3: TGTGCCAGCAGTTATGGGCAGGGAATAGGCGAGCAGTACTTC. Encoded protein: CASSYGQGIGEQYF.

In this sample, this clone turned up once. V gene TRBV11-2 combines with J gene TRBJ2-7, with D tentatively TRBD2 (5 bases). This CDR3 is 16 amino acids long. Germline lookup yields CDR1 SGHAT and CDR2 FQNNGV. V lost 4 bases and J lost 2, with 18 bases in between. The CDR3 bases are TGTGCCAGCAGCTCAGTACTCGGGGTTTGGGCCTACGAGCAGTACTTC. Its protein is CASSSVLGVWAYEQYF.

This clone appeared once. J is TRBJ1-4 and V is TRBV30; D unresolved. The V and J ends lost 2 bases and 3 bases respectively, with 13 bases between them. Per germline, CDR1 GTSNPN and CDR2 SVGIG (reference sequence). CDR3 length equals 15 residues. The CDR3 DNA is TGTGCCTGGAGTACTCCGGACGGGGCTAATGAAAAACTGTTTTTT. Translating it yields CAWSTPDGANEKLFF.

This chain joins TRBV27 and TRBJ1-2, with TRBD1 identical over 9 bases. CDR1 and CDR2 from the germline V gene are MNHEY and SMNVEV (reference sequence). The V segment lost 5 bases and the J segment 8 bases; nucleotides outside the gene matches: 6. CDR3 length: 13 residues. CDR3 loop: CASSINRGRGYTF. The CDR3 nucleotides are TGTGCCAGCAGTATCAACAGGGGGCGAGGCTACACCTTC.

The genes are TRBV6-5 and TRBJ1-1, with 7 bases lining up with TRBD1. The germline CDR1 and CDR2 sequences are MNHEY and SVGAGI. The CDR3 has 14 residues. The ends lost 6 bases at V and 1 base at J; junction bases unmatched: 5. The CDR3 nucleotides are TGTGCCAGCAGCAGACAGGGCCAGAACACTGAAGCTTTCTTT. Amino acid sequence: CASSRQGQNTEAFF.

The chain couples TRBV25-1 to TRBJ1-2; 10 bases line up with TRBD1. The CDR3 length is 14 residues. The ends lost 7 bases at V and 1 base at J; junction bases unmatched: 3. Germline CDR1 reads MGHDK; CDR2 reads SYGVNS. CDR3 amino acids: CASTGTGVNYGYTF. Here the CDR3 DNA reads TGTGCCAGCACCGGGACAGGGGTTAACTATGGCTACACCTTC.

The chain uses TRBV14 and TRBJ1-1; D ambiguous. The CDR3 covers 14 residues. CDR1 SGHDN and CDR2 FVKESK come from the germline V gene. V was clipped by 1 base and J by 0 bases, with 6 bases between them. The CDR3 here is CASSQVGLNTEAFF. The CDR3 bases are TGTGCCAGCAGCCAAGTTGGGTTGAACACTGAAGCTTTCTTT.

The rearrangement links TRBV11-3 to TRBJ2-1; D might be TRBD2 (6 bases). The CDR3 has 15 residues. Germline V gives CDR1 SGHNT, CDR2 YENEEA. V was clipped by 5 bases and J by 0 bases, with 11 bases between them. In nucleotides, the CDR3 is TGTGCCAGCAGCCAGGCCGGGAGCTCCTACAATGAGCAGTTCTTC. Amino acid sequence: CASSQAGSSYNEQFF.

As to this clone: Other nucleotide sequences in the sample specify the same CDR3. The rearrangement links TRBV24-1 to TRBJ1-5; TRBD1 might be the D (6 bases). Germline V gene sequence: CDR1 KGHDR, CDR2 SFDVKD. V lost 6 bases and J 0 bases, leaving 8 bases between the germline ends. The CDR3 covers 14 residues. The CDR3 DNA reads as TGTGCCACCAGTACAGGGTATAGCAATCAGCCCCAGCATTTT. It translates to CATSTGYSNQPQHF.

The chain combines TRBV2 with TRBJ2-1; TRBD2 matches 9 bases. J was trimmed by 1 base and V by 9 bases; bases with no gene match: 7. CDR1 is SNHLY and CDR2 is FYNNEI in the germline V gene. The CDR3 totals 15 residues. CDR3 sequence (DNA): TGTGCCAGTGAGGCGGGGGGGGAGTCCTACAATGAGCAGTTCTTC. It translates to CASEAGGESYNEQFF.

The rearrangement uses TRBV25-1 and TRBJ1-1; the D is unclear. This CDR3 contains 16 residues. Germline lookup yields CDR1 MGHDK and CDR2 SYGVNS. V was clipped by 7 bases and J by 0 bases, with 18 bases between them. The CDR3 reads CASTRSGVGMNTEAFF. CDR3 coding DNA: TGTGCCAGCACTCGGTCCGGGGTTGGTATGAACACTGAAGCTTTCTTT.

The chain has TRBV11-3 and TRBJ2-7; D is unresolved. This CDR3 is built from 14 residues. V was pared by 1 base and J by 3 bases, with 10 bases between. Germline V gives CDR1 SGHNT, CDR2 YENEEA. The CDR3 bases are TGTGCCAGCAGCTTAGGACATCTAGACTACGAGCAGTACTTC. Protein sequence: CASSLGHLDYEQYF.

The V gene is TRBV10-3, the J gene TRBJ1-1, with D possibly being TRBD1 (6 bases). Germline V CDR1 and CDR2: ENHRY, SYGVKD. V gave up 9 bases and J gave up 1 base, with 9 bases separating them. The CDR3 sequence is 12 residues long. The CDR3 sequence: CAIQGSNTEAFF. Here the CDR3 DNA reads TGTGCCATACAGGGATCGAACACTGAAGCTTTCTTT.

This clone was seen only once. This CDR3 reads CASSLGYDYEQYF. CDR3 DNA sequence: TGTGCCAGCAGCTTAGGGTACGACTACGAGCAGTACTTC. The chain combines TRBV11-3 with TRBJ2-7; D gene uncertain. This CDR3 is 13 amino acids long. Germline lookup yields CDR1 SGHNT and CDR2 YENEEA. V gave up 1 base and J gave up 3 bases, with 7 bases separating them.

This clone showed up just once. The chain recombines TRBV19 with TRBJ1-5, with D tentatively TRBD1 (6 bases). Per germline, CDR1 LNHDA and CDR2 SQIVND (reference sequence). The germline V and J ends were trimmed by 7 bases and 7 bases, with 17 bases remaining between them. This CDR3 spans 14 amino acids. The CDR3 loop reads CASIPKGGVQPQHF. The CDR3 DNA reads TGTGCCAGTATCCCTAAGGGGGGAGTGCAGCCCCAGCATTTT.

CDR3 nucleotide sequence: TGTGCCAGCAGGCCGGGACTGCAAAATTCACCCCTCCACTTT. Its translation: CASRPGLQNSPLHF. The chain links TRBV2 to TRBJ1-6; D may be TRBD1 (5 bases). Germline V lookup: CDR1 SNHLY, CDR2 FYNNEI. The V end was cut by 6 bases, the J end by 7 bases, with 13 bases between. The CDR3 runs to 14 residues.